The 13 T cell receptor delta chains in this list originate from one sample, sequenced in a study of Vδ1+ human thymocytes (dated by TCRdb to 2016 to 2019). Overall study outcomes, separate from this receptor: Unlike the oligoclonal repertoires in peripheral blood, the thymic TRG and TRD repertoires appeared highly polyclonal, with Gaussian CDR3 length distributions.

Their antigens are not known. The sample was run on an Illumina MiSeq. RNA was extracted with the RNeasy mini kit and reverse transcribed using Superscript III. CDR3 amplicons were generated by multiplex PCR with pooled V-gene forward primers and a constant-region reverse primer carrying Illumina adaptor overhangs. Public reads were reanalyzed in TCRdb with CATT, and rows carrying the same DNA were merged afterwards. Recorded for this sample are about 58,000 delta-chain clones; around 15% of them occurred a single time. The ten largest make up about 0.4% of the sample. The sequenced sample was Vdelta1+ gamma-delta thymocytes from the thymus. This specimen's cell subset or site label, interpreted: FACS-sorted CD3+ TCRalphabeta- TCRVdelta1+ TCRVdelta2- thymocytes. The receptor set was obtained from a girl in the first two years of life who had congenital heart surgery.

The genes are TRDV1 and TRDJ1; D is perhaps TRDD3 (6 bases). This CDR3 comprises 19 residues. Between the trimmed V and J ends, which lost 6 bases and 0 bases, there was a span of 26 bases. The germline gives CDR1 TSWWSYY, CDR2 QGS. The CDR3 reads CALGLGGFLLGGHTDKLIF. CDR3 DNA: TGTGCTCTTGGCTTAGGCGGCTTTTTACTGGGAGGCCACACCGATAAACTCATCTTT.

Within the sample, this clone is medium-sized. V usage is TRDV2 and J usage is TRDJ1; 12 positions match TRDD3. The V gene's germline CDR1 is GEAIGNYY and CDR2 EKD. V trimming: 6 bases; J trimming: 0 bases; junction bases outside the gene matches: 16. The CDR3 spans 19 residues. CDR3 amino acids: CACRTGGYFFLTDTDKLIF. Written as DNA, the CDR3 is TGTGCCTGTCGTACTGGGGGATACTTCTTCTTGACGGACACCGATAAACTCATCTTT.

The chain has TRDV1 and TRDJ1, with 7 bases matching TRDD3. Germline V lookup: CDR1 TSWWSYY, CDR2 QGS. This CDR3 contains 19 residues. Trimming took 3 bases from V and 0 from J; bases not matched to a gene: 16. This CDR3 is CALGEFPYTGGSYTDKLIF. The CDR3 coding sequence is TGTGCTCTTGGGGAGTTCCCTTATACAGGGGGATCATACACCGATAAACTCATCTTT.

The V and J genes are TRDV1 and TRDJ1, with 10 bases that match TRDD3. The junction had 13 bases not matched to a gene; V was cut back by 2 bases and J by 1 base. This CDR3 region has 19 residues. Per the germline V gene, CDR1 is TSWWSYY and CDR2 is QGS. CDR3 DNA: TGTGCTCTTGGGGAATCCTGCACTGGGGGATCGGTTGGCACCGATAAACTCATCTTT. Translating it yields CALGESCTGGSVGTDKLIF.

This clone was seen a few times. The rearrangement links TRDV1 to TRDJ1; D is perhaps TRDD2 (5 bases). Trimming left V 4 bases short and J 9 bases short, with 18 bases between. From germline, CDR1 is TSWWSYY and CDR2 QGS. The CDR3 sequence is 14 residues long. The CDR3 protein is CALGGLLPTFELIF. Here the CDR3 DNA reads TGTGCTCTTGGGGGCCTTCTTCCAACTTTTGAACTCATCTTT.

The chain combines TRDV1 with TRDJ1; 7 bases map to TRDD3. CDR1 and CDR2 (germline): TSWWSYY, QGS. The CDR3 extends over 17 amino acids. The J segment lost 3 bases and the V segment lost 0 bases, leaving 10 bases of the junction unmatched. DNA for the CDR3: TGTGCTCTTGGGGAACTTTTCTCGGGGGGATCACCCGATAAACTCATCTTT. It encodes CALGELFSGGSPDKLIF.

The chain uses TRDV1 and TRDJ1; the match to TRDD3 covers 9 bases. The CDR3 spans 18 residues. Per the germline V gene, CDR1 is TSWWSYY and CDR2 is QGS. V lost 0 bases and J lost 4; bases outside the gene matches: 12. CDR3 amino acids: CALGELVYLGDFNDKLIF. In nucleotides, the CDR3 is TGTGCTCTTGGGGAACTAGTCTACCTGGGGGATTTTAACGATAAACTCATCTTT.

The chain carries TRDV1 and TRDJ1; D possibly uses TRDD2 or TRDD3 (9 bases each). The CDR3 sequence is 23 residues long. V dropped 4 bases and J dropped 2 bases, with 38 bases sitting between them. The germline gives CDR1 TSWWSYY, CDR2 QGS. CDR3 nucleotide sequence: TGTGCTCTTGGGGCCCTTCCTTCCTACGGGTGTCAAGTGCTGGGGGATGCTACCGATAAACTCATCTTT. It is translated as CALGALPSYGCQVLGDATDKLIF.

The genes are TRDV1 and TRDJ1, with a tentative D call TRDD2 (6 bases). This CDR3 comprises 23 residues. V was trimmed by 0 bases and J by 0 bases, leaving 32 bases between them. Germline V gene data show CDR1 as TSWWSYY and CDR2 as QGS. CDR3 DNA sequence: TGTGCTCTTGGGGAACTGTTAATATCCTACCCAGTCTGGTTGGGGACTTACACCGATAAACTCATCTTT. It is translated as CALGELLISYPVWLGTYTDKLIF.

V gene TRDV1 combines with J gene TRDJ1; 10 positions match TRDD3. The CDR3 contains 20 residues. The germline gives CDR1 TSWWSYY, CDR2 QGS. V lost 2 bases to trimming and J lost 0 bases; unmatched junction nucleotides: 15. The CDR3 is CALGESRGGIREGDTDKLIF. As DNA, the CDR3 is TGTGCTCTTGGGGAATCTAGGGGGGGGATACGCGAGGGAGACACCGATAAACTCATCTTT.

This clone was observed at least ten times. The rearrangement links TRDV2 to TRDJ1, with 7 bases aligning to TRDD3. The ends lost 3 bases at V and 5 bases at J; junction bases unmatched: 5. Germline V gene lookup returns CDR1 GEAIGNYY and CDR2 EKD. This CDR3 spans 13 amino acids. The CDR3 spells CACDGTGEDKLIF. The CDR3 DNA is TGTGCCTGTGACGGTACTGGGGAGGATAAACTCATCTTT.

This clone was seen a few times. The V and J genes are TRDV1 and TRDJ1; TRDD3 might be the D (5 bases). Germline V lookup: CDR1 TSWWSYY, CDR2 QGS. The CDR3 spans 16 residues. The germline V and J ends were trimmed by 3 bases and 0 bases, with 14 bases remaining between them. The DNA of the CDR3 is TGTGCTCTTGGGGACCCAGAAGGGGAGTACACCGATAAACTCATCTTT. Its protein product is CALGDPEGEYTDKLIF.

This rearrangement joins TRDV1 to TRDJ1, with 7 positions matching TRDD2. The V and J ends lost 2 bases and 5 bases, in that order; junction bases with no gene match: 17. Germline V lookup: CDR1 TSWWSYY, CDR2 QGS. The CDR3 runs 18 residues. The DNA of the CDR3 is TGTGCTCTTGGGGAAGGAGGTTCCTACTTTCGGGGAAGAGATAAACTCATCTTT. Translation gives CALGEGGSYFRGRDKLIF.